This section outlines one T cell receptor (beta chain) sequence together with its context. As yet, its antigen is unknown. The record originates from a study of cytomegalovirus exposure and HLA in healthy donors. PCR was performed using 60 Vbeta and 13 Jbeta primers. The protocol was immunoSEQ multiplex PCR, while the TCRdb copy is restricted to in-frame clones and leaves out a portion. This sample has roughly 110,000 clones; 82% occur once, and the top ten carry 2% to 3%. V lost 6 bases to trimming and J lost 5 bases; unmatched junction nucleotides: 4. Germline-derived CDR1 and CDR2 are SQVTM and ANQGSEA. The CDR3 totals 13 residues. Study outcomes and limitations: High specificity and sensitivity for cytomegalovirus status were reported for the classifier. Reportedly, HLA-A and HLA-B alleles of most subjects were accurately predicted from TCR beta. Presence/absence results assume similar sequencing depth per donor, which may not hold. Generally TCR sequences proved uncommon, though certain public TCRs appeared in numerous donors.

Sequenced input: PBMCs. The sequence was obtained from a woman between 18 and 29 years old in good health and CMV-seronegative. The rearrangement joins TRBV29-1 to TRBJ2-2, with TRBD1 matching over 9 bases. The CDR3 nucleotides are TGCAGCGTAAATGGACAGGGGACCGGGGAGCTGTTTTTT. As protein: CSVNGQGTGELFF.